These 15 T cell receptor beta chains were sequenced from one sample in a study of response to subunit inactivated influenza vaccine. TCRdb itself ran the RT-PCR reads through MiXCR, one entry per CDR3 protein. The data contain more than 450,000 distinct CDR3 sequences, less than 10% of them singletons. The material was PBMCs from blood, obtained roughly 24 months after vaccination. These receptor sequences come from a man aged 50 to 69 who received an inactivated influenza vaccine.

This clonotype occurred many times. J is TRBJ2-3 and V is TRBV6-1; tentative D call: TRBD2 (6 bases). The V gene's germline CDR1 is MNHNS and CDR2 SASEGT. The CDR3 contains 15 residues. The V end was cut by 4 bases, the J end by 3 bases, with 14 bases between. In nucleotides, the CDR3 is TGTGCCAGCAGTGGAGATGGCGGGATAACAGATACGCAGTATTTT. Amino acid sequence: CASSGDGGITDTQYF.

The chain couples TRBV6-2 or TRBV6-3 to TRBJ1-5, with 10 bases lining up with TRBD1. CDR1 and CDR2 (germline): MNHEY, SVGEGT. Unmatched junction bases numbered 8, after V lost 5 bases and J lost 1 base. The CDR3 contains 17 residues. CDR3 amino acids: CASSQRTGGSSNQPQHF. The CDR3 DNA reads TGTGCCAGCAGTCAAAGGACAGGGGGTTCCAGCAATCAGCCCCAGCATTTT.

This clonotype has a count of ten or more. This chain uses TRBV12-3 or TRBV12-4 with TRBJ1-5; D is uncertain. The CDR3 covers 15 residues. V was clipped by 6 bases and J by 9 bases, with 21 bases between them. This chain's CDR3 is CASSSTRRATPPQHF. Here the CDR3 DNA reads TGTGCCAGCAGCTCAACGAGAAGGGCCACCCCGCCCCAGCATTTT.

V and J are TRBV27 and TRBJ2-7; TRBD1 agrees at 7 bases. The CDR3 covers 13 residues. The germline gives CDR1 MNHEY, CDR2 SMNVEV (reference sequence). V lost 6 bases and J lost 2; bases outside the gene matches: 4. The CDR3 sequence: CASRPQGTYEQYF. DNA of the CDR3: TGTGCCAGCAGACCACAGGGGACCTACGAGCAGTACTTC.

The table lists this clonotype with many counts. V usage is TRBV7-2 and J usage is TRBJ2-7; no clear D gene. Trimming removed 0 bases at V and 0 bases at J, with 9 bases between. CDR1 SGHTA and CDR2 FQGNSA come from the germline V gene. This CDR3 spans 15 amino acids. The CDR3, as DNA: TGTGCCAGCAGCTTAGCGGTACTGAGCTCCTACGAGCAGTACTTC. Translated, it gives CASSLAVLSSYEQYF.

The V call is TRBV4-1, the J call TRBJ2-5; tentatively, D is TRBD2 (7 bases). Germline V gene sequence: CDR1 MGHRA, CDR2 YSYEKL. This CDR3 is built from 14 residues. Between the trimmed V and J ends, which lost 4 bases and 4 bases, there was a span of 13 bases. CDR3 in DNA: TGCGCCAGCAGCCGAGTACGGGGGGCAGAGACCCAGTACTTC. Translation gives CASSRVRGAETQYF.

This clonotype was counted many times. V gene TRBV6-1 combines with J gene TRBJ2-1; D gene ambiguous. Germline-derived CDR1 and CDR2 are MNHNS and SASEGT. This CDR3 has 14 amino acids. V gave up 8 bases and J gave up 0 bases, with 11 bases separating them. CDR3 region: CASSNSYSYNEQFF. The CDR3 DNA sequence: TGTGCCAGCTCAAACTCCTACTCCTACAATGAGCAGTTCTTC.

This clonotype showed up many times. The chain has TRBV5-1 and TRBJ2-5; TRBD1 is a possible D gene (6 bases). The CDR3 length is 14 residues. Germline-derived CDR1 and CDR2 are SGHRS and YFSETQ. The ends were cut back, 5 bases at V and 0 bases at J, with 11 bases in the middle. The CDR3 DNA reads TGCGCCAGCAGTCCAGGGGCAAACCAAGAGACCCAGTACTTC. Translated: CASSPGANQETQYF.

The J gene is TRBJ1-1, the V gene TRBV20-1; D not resolved. V dropped 7 bases and J dropped 2 bases, with 14 bases sitting between them. CDR3 length: 13 residues. Germline V gene sequence: CDR1 DFQATT, CDR2 SNEGSKA (reference sequence). The CDR3 protein is CSVRRMTNTEAFF. CDR3 nucleotide sequence: TGCAGTGTTAGGAGAATGACTAACACTGAAGCTTTCTTT.

The rearrangement links TRBV10-3 to TRBJ2-7, with no clear D. Germline CDR1 and CDR2: ENHRY and SYGVKD. Trimming took off 3 bases at V and 0 bases at J, with 6 bases between the two ends. The CDR3 has 13 amino acids. In DNA form, the CDR3 reads TGTGCCATCAGTGACTTCAGCTCCTACGAGCAGTACTTC. Translating gives CAISDFSSYEQYF.

This clonotype was observed a handful of times. The genes are TRBV6-1 and TRBJ2-2; TRBD2 aligns across 7 bases. With 7 bases clipped from V and 7 bases from J, the junction kept 9 bases outside the gene matches. There are 14 residues in the CDR3. Per the germline V gene, CDR1 is MNHNS and CDR2 is SASEGT. CDR3 region: CASNPTPGGGELFF. The CDR3 DNA reads TGTGCCAGCAACCCGACACCGGGAGGCGGGGAGCTGTTTTTT.

This clonotype was seen many times. V usage is TRBV2 and J usage is TRBJ1-5; perhaps TRBD1 as D (6 bases). Trimming took 5 bases from V and 0 from J, leaving 17 bases between them. CDR3 length: 17 amino acids. Germline V gives CDR1 SNHLY, CDR2 FYNNEI. The CDR3 DNA is TGTGCCAGCAGTACTCCCGGGACAACTTATAGCAATCAGCCCCAGCATTTT. It codes for CASSTPGTTYSNQPQHF.

This clonotype has a count of ten or more. The chain recombines TRBV10-3 with TRBJ2-1; 7 positions agree with TRBD1. After removal of 11 bases from V and 2 bases from J, the junction contained 12 bases not matched to a gene. The germline CDR1 and CDR2 sequences are ENHRY and SYGVKD. There are 15 residues in the CDR3. The CDR3 bases are TGTGCCGTGGGCGAGGGGGCTGGGCCCTACAATGAGCAGTTCTTC. The encoded protein is CAVGEGAGPYNEQFF.

Ten or more counts support this clonotype. This chain connects TRBV7-2 to TRBJ2-1; 14 nucleotides agree with TRBD2. J lost 5 bases, V lost 1 base, and 1 base had no gene match. This CDR3 spans 16 amino acids. Germline values: CDR1 SGHTA, CDR2 FQGNSA. This chain's CDR3 is CASSLGLAGGHNEQFF. The CDR3 DNA sequence: TGTGCCAGCAGCTTAGGACTAGCGGGGGGGCACAATGAGCAGTTCTTC.

In this sample, this clonotype turned up many times. J is TRBJ2-3 and V is TRBV5-6; possibly TRBD2 for D (6 bases). Trimming cost V 4 bases and J 4 bases, with 10 bases left between them. Germline CDR1 reads SGHDT; CDR2 reads YYEEEE. CDR3 length equals 13 residues. The CDR3 protein is CASSPEGSDTQYF. As DNA, the CDR3 is TGTGCCAGCAGCCCGGAGGGGTCAGATACGCAGTATTTT.